These 4 T cell receptor beta chains originate from one sample sequenced in a study of cytomegalovirus exposure and HLA in healthy donors. This PCR relied on a set of 60 Vbeta primers and 13 Jbeta primers. Here immunoSEQ multiplex PCR was the method, and the copy in TCRdb shows in-frame clones only, minus some. The table records 100,000 or so clones, about 80% of them present only once. Sequenced: PBMCs. Receptors originate from a middle-aged man in good health and CMV-seronegative.

V usage is TRBV7-9 and J usage is TRBJ2-5; 7 bases map to TRBD2. The length of the CDR3 is 15 residues. Germline CDR1 SEHNR, CDR2 FQNEAQ (reference sequence). V shed 8 bases, J shed 2 bases, and the junction held 11 bases outside the gene matches. The DNA for the CDR3 is TGTGCCAGCTCCTGGGGGGGTAGCGGACAAGAGACCCAGTACTTC. Translated: CASSWGGSGQETQYF. Full variable domain (remainder filled in from reference TRBV7-9 and TRBJ2-5): DTGVSQNPRHKITKRGQNVTFRCDPISEHNRLYWYRQTLGQGPEFLTYFQNEAQLEKSRLLSDRFSAERPKGSFSTLEIQRTEQGDSAMYLCASSWGGSGQETQYFGPGTRLLVL.

The chain combines TRBV21-1 with TRBJ2-6; the DNA was not used to check the table's D call, TRBD1. TRBV21-1 constitutes a pseudogene. CDR3 length equals 19 residues. CDR3 nucleotides: TGTGCCAGCAGCAAACCCCCCCGGGACATCCATTCTGGGGCCAACGTCCTGACTTTC. Amino acid sequence: CASSKPPRDIHSGANVLTF.

The chain employs TRBV10-3 and TRBJ1-5; the D is unclear. Germline CDR1 reads ENHRY; CDR2 reads SYGVKD. The CDR3 loop spans 16 amino acids. Trimming cost V 0 bases and J 1 base, with 10 bases left between them. The CDR3 nucleotides read TGTGCCATCAGTGAGTCGGGAGGTAGGAGCAATCAGCCCCAGCATTTT. Translation: CAISESGGRSNQPQHF.

The V gene is TRBV19, the J gene TRBJ1-2, with TRBD1 matching 9 bases. The CDR3 has 14 amino acids. The junction had 7 bases not matched to a gene; V was cut back by 7 bases and J by 4 bases. CDR1 is LNHDA, CDR2 SQIVND, per germline (reference sequence). The CDR3 loop reads CASKIGTGTYGYTF. Written as DNA, the CDR3 is TGTGCCAGTAAAATTGGGACAGGGACCTATGGCTACACCTTC.